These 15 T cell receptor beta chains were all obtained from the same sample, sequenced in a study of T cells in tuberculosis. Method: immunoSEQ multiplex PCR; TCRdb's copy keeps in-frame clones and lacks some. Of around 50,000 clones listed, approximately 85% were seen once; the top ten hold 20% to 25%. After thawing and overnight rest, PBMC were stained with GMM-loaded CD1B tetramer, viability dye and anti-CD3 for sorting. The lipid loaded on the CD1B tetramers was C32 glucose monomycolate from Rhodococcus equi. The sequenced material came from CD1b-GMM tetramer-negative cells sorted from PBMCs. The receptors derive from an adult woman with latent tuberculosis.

The CDR3 loop reads CASSQARQGVETQYF. The CDR3 DNA sequence: TGTGCCAGCAGCCAAGCCCGACAGGGGGTAGAGACCCAGTACTTC. The chain carries TRBV14 and TRBJ2-5, with 9 nucleotides matching TRBD1. J gave up 4 bases and V 1 base, and 4 bases lay outside the gene matches. This CDR3 is built from 15 residues. Germline CDR1 reads SGHDN; CDR2 reads FVKESK.

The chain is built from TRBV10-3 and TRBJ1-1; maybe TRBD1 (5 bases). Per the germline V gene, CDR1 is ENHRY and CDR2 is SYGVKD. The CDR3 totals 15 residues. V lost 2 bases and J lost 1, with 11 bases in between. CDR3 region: CAISEVQGWNTEAFF. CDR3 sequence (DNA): TGTGCCATCAGTGAGGTTCAGGGTTGGAACACTGAAGCTTTCTTT.

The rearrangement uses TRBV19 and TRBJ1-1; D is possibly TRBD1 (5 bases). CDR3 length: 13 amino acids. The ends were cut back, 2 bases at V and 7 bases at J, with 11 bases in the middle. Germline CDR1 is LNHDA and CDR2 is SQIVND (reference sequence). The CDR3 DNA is TGTGCCAGTAGTATACCACCTACAGGTGAAGCTTTCTTT. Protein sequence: CASSIPPTGEAFF.

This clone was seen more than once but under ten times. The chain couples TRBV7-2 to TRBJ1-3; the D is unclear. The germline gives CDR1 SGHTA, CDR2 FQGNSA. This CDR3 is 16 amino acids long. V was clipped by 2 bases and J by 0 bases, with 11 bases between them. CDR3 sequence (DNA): TGTGCCAGCAGCTTAATGCAACCGAGCTCTGGAAACACCATATATTTT. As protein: CASSLMQPSSGNTIYF.

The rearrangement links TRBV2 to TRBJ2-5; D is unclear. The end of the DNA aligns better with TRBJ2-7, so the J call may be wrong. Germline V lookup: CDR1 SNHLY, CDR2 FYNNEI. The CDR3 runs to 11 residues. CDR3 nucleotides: TGTGCCAGCAGTGATTGGAGCGAGCAGTACTTC. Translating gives CASSDWSEQYF.

CDR3 residues: CASRGGQPQHF. DNA of the CDR3: TGTGCCAGCAGGGGGGGTCAGCCCCAGCATTTT. The chain carries TRBV2 and TRBJ1-5; the D gene is possibly TRBD1 (5 bases). The germline V gene has CDR1 SNHLY and CDR2 FYNNEI. Trimming stripped 6 bases from V and 6 bases from J, with 6 bases between. The CDR3 has 11 amino acids.

DNA of the CDR3: TGTGCCAGCAGTTTTTTAGGGGTCCCTGGAAACACCATATATTTT. Amino acids: CASSFLGVPGNTIYF. The chain recombines TRBV28 with TRBJ1-3; D possibly corresponds to TRBD1 (5 bases). Trimming shortened V by 3 bases and J by 2 bases, and 11 bases separated the two germline ends. Per germline, CDR1 MDHEN and CDR2 SYDVKM. This CDR3 is 15 amino acids long.

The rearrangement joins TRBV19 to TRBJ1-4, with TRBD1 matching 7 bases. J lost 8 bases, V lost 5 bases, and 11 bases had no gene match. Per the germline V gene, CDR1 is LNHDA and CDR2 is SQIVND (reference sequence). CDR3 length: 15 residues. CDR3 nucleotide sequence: TGTGCCAGTAGTGCCATGACAGGGAATCCGGAAAAACTGTTTTTT. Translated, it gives CASSAMTGNPEKLFF. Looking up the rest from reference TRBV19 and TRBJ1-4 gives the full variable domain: DGGITQSPKYLFRKEGQNVTLSCEQNLNHDAMYWYRQDPGQGLRLIYYSQIVNDFQKGDIAEGYSVSREKKESFPLTVTSAQKNPTAFYLCASSAMTGNPEKLFFGSGTQLSVL.

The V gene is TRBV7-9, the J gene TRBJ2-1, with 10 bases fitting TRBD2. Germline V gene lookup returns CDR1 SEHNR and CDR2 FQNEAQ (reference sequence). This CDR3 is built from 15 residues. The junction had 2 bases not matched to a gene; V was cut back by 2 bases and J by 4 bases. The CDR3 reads CASSLRTSGYNEQFF. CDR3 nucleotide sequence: TGTGCCAGCAGCTTAAGGACTAGCGGTTACAATGAGCAGTTCTTC.

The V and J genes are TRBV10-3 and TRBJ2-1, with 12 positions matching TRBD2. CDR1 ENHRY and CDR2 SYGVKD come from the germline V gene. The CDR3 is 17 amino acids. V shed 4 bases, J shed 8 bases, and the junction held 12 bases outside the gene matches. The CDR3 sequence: CAISGSSGRAPSDEQFF. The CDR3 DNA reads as TGTGCCATCAGTGGTTCTAGCGGGAGGGCCCCCTCGGATGAGCAGTTCTTC.

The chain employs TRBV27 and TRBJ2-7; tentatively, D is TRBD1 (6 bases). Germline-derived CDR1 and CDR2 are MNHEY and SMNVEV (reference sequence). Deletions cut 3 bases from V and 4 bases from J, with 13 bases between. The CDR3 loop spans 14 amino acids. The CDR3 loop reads CASSLVGARYEQYF. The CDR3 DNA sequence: TGTGCCAGCAGTTTGGTGGGGGCTAGGTACGAGCAGTACTTC.

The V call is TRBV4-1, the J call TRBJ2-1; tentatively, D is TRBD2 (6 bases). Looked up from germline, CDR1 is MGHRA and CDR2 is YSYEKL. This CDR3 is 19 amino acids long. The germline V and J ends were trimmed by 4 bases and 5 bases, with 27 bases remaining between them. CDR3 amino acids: CASSPTILDPGVLDNEQFF. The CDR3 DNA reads TGCGCCAGCAGCCCAACTATATTGGACCCGGGGGTCTTGGACAATGAGCAGTTCTTC.

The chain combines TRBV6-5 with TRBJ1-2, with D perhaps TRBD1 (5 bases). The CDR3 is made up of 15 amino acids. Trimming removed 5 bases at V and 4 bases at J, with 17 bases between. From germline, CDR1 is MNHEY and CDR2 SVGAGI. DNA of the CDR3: TGTGCCAGCAGTCTCCGGGCAGGGCCCCTCTATGGCTACACCTTC. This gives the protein CASSLRAGPLYGYTF.

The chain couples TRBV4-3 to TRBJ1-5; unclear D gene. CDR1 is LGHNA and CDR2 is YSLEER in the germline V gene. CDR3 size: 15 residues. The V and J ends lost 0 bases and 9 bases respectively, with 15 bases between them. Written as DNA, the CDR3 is TGCGCCAGCAGCCAAGATATAGCAGGAGGCGCGCCCCAGCATTTT. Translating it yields CASSQDIAGGAPQHF.

CDR3 in DNA: TGTGCCAGTAGTATGTCTCCCGGGACAGTCTATGGCTACACCTTC. Protein: CASSMSPGTVYGYTF. The genes are TRBV19 and TRBJ1-2, with TRBD1 matching over 7 bases. CDR3 size: 15 residues. The V gene's germline CDR1 is LNHDA and CDR2 SQIVND (reference sequence). V gave up 3 bases and J gave up 4 bases; unmatched junction bases: 8. Full variable domain (outside the CDR3, taken from reference TRBV19 and TRBJ1-2): DGGITQSPKYLFRKEGQNVTLSCEQNLNHDAMYWYRQDPGQGLRLIYYSQIVNDFQKGDIAEGYSVSREKKESFPLTVTSAQKNPTAFYLCASSMSPGTVYGYTFGSGTRLTVV.